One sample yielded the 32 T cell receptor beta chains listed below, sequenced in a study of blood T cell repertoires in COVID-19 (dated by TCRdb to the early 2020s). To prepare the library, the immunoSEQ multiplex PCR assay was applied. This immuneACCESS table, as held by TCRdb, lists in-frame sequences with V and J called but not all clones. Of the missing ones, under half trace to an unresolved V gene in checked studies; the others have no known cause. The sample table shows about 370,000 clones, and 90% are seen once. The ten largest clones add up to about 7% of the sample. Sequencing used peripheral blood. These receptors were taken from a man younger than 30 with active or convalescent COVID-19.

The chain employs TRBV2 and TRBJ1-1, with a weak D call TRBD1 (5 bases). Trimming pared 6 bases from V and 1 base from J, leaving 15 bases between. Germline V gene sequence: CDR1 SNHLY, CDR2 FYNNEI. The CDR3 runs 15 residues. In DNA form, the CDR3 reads TGTGCCAGCAGGCCCCGGGGGGGAAAGAACACTGAAGCTTTCTTT. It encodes CASRPRGGKNTEAFF.

In nucleotides, the CDR3 is TGTGCCAGCAGCGGGAAGGACAGACAATTTGGGACCTATGGCTACACCTTC. Protein: CASSGKDRQFGTYGYTF. This sequence joins TRBV7-9 and TRBJ1-2; D is perhaps TRBD1 (6 bases). CDR1 and CDR2 from the germline V gene are SEHNR and FQNEAQ (reference sequence). The CDR3 is 17 residues long. Trimming cost V 5 bases and J 4 bases, with 23 bases left between them.

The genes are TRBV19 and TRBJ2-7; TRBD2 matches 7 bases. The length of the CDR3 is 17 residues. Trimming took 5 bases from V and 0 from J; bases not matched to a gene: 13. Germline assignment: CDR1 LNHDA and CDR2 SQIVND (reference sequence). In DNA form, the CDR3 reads TGTGCCAGTAGTGTACCCCGGGGAGCGGGGAACTCCTACGAGCAGTACTTC. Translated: CASSVPRGAGNSYEQYF.

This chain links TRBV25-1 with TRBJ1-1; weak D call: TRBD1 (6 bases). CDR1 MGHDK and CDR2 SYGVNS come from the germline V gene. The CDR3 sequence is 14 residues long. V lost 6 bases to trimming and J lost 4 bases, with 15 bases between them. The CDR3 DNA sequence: TGTGCCAGCAGCAGGGGATCCCCGGGCACTGAAGCTTTCTTT. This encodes CASSRGSPGTEAFF. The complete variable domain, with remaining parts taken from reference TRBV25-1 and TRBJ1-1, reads EADIYQTPRYLVIGTGKKITLECSQTMGHDKMYWYQQDPGMELHLIHYSYGVNSTEKGDLSSESTVSRIRTEHFPLTLESARPSHTSQYLCASSRGSPGTEAFFGQGTRLTVV.

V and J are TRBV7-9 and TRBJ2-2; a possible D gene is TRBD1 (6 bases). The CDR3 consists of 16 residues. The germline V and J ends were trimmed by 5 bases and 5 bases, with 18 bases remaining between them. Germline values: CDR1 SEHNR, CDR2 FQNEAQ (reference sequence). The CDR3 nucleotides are TGTGCCAGCAGCGGGAACGCTCTCAGGGGTACCGGGGAGCTGTTTTTT. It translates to CASSGNALRGTGELFF.

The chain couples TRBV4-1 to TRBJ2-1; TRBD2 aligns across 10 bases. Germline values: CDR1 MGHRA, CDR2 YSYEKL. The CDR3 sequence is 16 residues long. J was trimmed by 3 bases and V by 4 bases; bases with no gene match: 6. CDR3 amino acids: CASSLTGTSVYNEQFF. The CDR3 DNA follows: TGCGCCAGCAGCCTAACCGGGACTAGCGTCTACAATGAGCAGTTCTTC.

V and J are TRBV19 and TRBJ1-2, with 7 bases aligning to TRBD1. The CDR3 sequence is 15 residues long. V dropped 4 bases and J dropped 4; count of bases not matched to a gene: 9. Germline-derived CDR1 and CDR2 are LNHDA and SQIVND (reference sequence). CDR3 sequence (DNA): TGTGCCAGTAGTAAGGGACAGATTTCCTCCTATGGCTACACCTTC. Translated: CASSKGQISSYGYTF.

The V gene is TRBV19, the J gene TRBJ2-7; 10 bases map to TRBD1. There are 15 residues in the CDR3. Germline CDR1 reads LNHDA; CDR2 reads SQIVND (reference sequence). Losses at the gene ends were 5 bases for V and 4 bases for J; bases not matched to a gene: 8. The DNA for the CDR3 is TGTGCCAGTAGTTCGGGGACAGGGGCGCCGTACGAGCAGTACTTC. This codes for CASSSGTGAPYEQYF.

CDR3: CACGRSSYNEQFF. The CDR3 bases are TGTGCCTGCGGGAGGAGCTCCTACAATGAGCAGTTCTTC. The chain employs TRBV6-5 and TRBJ2-1, with 8 positions matching TRBD2. From germline, CDR1 is MNHEY and CDR2 SVGAGI. This CDR3 has 13 amino acids. J was trimmed by 0 bases and V by 11 bases; bases with no gene match: 3.

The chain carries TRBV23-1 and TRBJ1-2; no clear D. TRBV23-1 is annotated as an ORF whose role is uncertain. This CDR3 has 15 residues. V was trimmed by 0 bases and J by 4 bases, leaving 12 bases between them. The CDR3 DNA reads TGCGCCAGCAGTCAATCGGGGATGCGGGGCTATGGCTACACCTTC. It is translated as CASSQSGMRGYGYTF.

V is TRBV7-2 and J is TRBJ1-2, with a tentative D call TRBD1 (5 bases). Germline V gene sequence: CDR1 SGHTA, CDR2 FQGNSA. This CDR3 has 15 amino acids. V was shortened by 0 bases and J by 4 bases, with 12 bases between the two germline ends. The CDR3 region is CASSLAEAGIYGYTF. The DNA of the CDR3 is TGTGCCAGCAGCTTAGCGGAAGCAGGGATCTATGGCTACACCTTC.

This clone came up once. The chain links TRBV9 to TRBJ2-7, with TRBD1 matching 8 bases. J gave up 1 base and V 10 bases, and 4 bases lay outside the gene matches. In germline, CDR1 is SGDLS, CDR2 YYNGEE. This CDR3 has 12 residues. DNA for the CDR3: TGTGCCTCCGGACAGGGATCCTACGAGCAGTACTTC. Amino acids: CASGQGSYEQYF.

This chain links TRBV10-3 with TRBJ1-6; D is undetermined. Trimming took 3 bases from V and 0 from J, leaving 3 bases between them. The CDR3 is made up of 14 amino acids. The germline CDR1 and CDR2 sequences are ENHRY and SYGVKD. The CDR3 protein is CAISDSSYNSPLHF. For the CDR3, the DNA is TGTGCCATCAGTGACAGCTCCTATAATTCACCCCTCCACTTT.

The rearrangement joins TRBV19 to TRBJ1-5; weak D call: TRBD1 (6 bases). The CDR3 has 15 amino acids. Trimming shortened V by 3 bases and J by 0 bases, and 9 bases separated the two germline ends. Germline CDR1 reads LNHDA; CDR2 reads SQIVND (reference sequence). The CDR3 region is CASSITGFSNQPQHF. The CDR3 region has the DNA TGTGCCAGTAGTATTACAGGGTTTAGCAATCAGCCCCAGCATTTT.

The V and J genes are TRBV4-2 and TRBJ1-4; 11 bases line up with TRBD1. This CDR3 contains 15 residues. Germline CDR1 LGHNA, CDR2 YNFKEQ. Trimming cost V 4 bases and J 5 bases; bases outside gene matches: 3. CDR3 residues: CASSRRDRGNEKLFF. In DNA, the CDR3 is TGTGCCAGCAGCCGCCGGGACAGGGGGAATGAAAAACTGTTTTTT.

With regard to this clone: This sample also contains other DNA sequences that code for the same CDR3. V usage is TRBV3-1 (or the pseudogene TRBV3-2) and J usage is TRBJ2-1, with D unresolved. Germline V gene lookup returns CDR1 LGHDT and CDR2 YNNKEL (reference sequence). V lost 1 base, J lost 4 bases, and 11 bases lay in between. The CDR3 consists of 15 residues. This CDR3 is CASSQVLFSYNEQFF. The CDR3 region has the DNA TGTGCCAGCAGCCAAGTTCTGTTCAGTTACAATGAGCAGTTCTTC.

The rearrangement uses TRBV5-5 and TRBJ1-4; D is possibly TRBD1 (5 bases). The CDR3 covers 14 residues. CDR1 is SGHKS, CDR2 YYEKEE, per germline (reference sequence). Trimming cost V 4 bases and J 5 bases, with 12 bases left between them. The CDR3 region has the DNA TGTGCCAGCAGCGAAAGACAGCCCAATGAAAAACTGTTTTTT. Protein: CASSERQPNEKLFF.

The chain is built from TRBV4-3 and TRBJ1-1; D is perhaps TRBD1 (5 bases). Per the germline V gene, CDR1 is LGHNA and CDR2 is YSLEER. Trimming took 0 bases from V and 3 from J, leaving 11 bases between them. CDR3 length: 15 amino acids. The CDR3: CASSQDLQVDTEAFF. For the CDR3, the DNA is TGCGCCAGCAGCCAAGATCTACAGGTAGACACTGAAGCTTTCTTT.

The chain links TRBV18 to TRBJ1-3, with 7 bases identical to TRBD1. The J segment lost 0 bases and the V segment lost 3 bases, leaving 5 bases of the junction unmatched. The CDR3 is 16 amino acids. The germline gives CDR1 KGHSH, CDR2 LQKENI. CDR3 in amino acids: CASSPTGQGSGNTIYF. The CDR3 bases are TGTGCCAGCTCACCGACAGGGCAGGGCTCTGGAAACACCATATATTTT.

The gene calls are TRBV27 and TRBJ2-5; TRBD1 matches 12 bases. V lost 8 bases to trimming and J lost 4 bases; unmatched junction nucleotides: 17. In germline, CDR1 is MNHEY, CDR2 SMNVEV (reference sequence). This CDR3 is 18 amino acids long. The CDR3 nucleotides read TGTGCCAGCGCCTTTTTAGCCGGGACAGGGGGCCGTCGAGAGACCCAGTACTTC. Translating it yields CASAFLAGTGGRRETQYF.

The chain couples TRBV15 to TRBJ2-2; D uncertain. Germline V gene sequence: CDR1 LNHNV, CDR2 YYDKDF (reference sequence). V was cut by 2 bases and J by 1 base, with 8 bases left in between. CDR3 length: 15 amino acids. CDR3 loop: CATSRPTGNTGELFF. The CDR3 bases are TGTGCCACCAGCAGACCTACCGGGAACACCGGGGAGCTGTTTTTT.

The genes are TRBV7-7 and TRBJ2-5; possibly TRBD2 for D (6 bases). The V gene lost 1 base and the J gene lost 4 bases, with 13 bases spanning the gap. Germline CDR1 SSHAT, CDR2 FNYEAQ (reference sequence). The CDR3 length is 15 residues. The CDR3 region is CASSLVPGVGETQYF. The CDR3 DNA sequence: TGTGCCAGCAGCTTAGTACCGGGGGTGGGAGAGACCCAGTACTTC.

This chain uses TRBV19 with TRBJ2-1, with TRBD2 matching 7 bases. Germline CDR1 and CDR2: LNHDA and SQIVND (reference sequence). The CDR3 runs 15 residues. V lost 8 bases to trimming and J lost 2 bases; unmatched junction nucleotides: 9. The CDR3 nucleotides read TGTGCCAGTTCGCGGGGGAGAACCCCCTACAATGAGCAGTTCTTC. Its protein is CASSRGRTPYNEQFF. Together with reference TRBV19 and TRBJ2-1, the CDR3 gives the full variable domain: DGGITQSPKYLFRKEGQNVTLSCEQNLNHDAMYWYRQDPGQGLRLIYYSQIVNDFQKGDIAEGYSVSREKKESFPLTVTSAQKNPTAFYLCASSRGRTPYNEQFFGPGTRLTVL.

Written as DNA, the CDR3 is TGTGCCAGCAGCCTAGCGAGGGGCAATTCACCCCTCCACTTT. It yields the protein CASSLARGNSPLHF. J is TRBJ1-6 and V is TRBV28; D is possibly TRBD1 (5 bases). The CDR3 spans 14 residues. Germline CDR1 is MDHEN and CDR2 is SYDVKM. V lost 6 bases, J lost 7 bases, and 13 bases lay in between. The variable domain in full, with the rest retrieved from reference TRBV28 and TRBJ1-6, is DVKVTQSSRYLVKRTGEKVFLECVQDMDHENMFWYRQDPGLGLRLIYFSYDVKMKEKGDIPEGYSVSREKKERFSLILESASTNQTSMYLCASSLARGNSPLHFGNGTRLTVT.

The CDR3 region is CASSTSTGGDTEAFF. The CDR3 DNA reads as TGTGCCAGCAGTACCTCAACAGGGGGCGACACTGAAGCTTTCTTT. The chain has TRBV28 and TRBJ1-1; 9 bases match TRBD1. The V segment lost 5 bases and the J segment 3 bases; nucleotides outside the gene matches: 7. This CDR3 region has 15 residues. In germline, CDR1 is MDHEN, CDR2 SYDVKM.

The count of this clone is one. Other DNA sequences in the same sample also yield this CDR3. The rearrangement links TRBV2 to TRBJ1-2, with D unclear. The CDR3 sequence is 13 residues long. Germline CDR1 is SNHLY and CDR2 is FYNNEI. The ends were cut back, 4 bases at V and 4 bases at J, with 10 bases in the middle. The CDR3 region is CASSVTGGYGYTF. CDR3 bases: TGTGCCAGCAGTGTTACCGGCGGCTATGGCTACACCTTC. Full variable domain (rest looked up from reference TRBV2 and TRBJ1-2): EPEVTQTPSHQVTQMGQEVILRCVPISNHLYFYWYRQILGQKVEFLVSFYNNEISEKSEIFDDQFSVERPDGSNFTLKIRSTKLEDSAMYFCASSVTGGYGYTFGSGTRLTVV.

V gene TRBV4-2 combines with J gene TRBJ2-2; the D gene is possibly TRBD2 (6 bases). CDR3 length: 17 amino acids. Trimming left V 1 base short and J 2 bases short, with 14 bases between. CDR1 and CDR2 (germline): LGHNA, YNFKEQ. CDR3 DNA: TGTGCCAGCAGCCAAGTTTTCGGAGGGACCAACACCGGGGAGCTGTTTTTT. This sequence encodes CASSQVFGGTNTGELFF.

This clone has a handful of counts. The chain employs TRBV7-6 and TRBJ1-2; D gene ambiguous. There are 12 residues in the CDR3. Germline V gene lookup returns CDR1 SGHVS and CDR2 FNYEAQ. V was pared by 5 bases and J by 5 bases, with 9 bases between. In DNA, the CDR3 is TGTGCCAGCAGCGGTGATACATATGGCTACACCTTC. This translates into CASSGDTYGYTF.

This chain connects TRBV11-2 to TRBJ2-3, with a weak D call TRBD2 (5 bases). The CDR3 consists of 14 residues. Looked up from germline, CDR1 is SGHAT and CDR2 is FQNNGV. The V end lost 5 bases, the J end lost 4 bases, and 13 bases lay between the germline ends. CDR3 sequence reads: CASSLRAGADTQYF. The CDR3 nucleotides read TGTGCCAGCAGCCTGCGGGCCGGGGCAGATACGCAGTATTTT.

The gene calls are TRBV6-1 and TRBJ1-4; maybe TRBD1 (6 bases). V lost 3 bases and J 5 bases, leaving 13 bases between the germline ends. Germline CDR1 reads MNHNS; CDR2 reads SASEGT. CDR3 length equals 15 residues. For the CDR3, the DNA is TGTGCCAGCAGTGATACAGGGAAGAGGAATGAAAAACTGTTTTTT. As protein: CASSDTGKRNEKLFF.

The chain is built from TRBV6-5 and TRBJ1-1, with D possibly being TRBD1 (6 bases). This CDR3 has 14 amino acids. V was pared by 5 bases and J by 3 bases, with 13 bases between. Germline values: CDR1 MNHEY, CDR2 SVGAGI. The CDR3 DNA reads TGTGCCAGCAGTCGGCAACAGGGTTACACTGAAGCTTTCTTT. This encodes CASSRQQGYTEAFF.

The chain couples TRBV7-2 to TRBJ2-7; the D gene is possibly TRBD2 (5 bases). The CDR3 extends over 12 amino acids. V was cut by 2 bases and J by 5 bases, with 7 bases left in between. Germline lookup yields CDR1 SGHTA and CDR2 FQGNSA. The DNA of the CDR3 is TGTGCCAGCAGCTTATACGGGGACGAGCAGTACTTC. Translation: CASSLYGDEQYF.